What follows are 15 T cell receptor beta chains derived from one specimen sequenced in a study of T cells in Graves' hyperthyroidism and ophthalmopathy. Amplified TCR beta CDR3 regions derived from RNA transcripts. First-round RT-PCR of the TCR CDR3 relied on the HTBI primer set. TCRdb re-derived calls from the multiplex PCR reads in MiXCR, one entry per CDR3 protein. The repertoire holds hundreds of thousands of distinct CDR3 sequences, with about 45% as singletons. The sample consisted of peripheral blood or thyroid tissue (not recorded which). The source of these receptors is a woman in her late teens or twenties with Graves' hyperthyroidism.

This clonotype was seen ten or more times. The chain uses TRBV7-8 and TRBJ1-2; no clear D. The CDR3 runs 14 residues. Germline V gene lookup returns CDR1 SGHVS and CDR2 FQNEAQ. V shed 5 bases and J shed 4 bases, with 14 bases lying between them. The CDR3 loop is CASSRSRAAYGYTF. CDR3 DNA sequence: TGTGCCAGCAGCCGCAGCCGGGCGGCCTATGGCTACACCTTC.

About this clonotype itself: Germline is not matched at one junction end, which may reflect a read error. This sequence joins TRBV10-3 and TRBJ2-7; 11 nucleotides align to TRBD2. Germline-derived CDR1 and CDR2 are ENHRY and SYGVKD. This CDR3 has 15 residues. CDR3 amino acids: CASSTTSGIEYEQYF. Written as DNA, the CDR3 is TGTGCCAGCAGTACGACTAGCGGGATTGAATACGAGCAGTACTTC.

CDR3 DNA: TGTGCCAGCAGCTTATTACAGGGAGGGTACACTGAAGCTTTCTTT. Translating gives CASSLLQGGYTEAFF. The V call is TRBV7-9, the J call TRBJ1-1; D might be TRBD1 (6 bases). The V gene lost 2 bases and the J gene lost 3 bases, with 13 bases spanning the gap. The CDR3 loop spans 15 amino acids. CDR1 is SEHNR, CDR2 FQNEAQ, per germline (reference sequence).

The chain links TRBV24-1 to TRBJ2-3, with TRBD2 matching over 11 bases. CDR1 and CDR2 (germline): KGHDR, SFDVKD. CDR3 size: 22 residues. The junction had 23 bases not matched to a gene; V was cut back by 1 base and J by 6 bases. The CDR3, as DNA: TGTGCCACCAGTGATTTACCCGGGAAAGGGGGACATCAGACTAGCGGGAAGGATACGCAGTATTTT. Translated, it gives CATSDLPGKGGHQTSGKDTQYF.

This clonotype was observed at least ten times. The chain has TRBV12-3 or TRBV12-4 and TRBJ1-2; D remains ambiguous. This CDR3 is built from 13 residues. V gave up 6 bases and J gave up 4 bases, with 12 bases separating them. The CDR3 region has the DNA TGTGCCAGCAGGGAAGACGGTGGCTATGGCTACACCTTC. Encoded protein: CASREDGGYGYTF.

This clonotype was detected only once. CDR3 bases: TGTGCCAGCAGCTTAGGTGAGCGGGAGCAGTACTTC. Encoded protein: CASSLGEREQYF. The chain joins TRBV7-8 to TRBJ2-7, with D perhaps matching TRBD2 (5 bases). Deletions cut 1 base from V and 7 bases from J, with 8 bases between. Germline CDR1 reads SGHVS; CDR2 reads FQNEAQ. CDR3 size: 12 residues.

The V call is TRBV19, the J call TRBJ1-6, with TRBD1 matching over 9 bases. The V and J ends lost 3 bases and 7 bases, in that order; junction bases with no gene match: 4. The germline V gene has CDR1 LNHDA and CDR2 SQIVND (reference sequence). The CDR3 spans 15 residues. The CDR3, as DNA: TGTGCCAGTAGTATTCCGGGACAGGGAAATTCACCCCTCCACTTT. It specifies CASSIPGQGNSPLHF.

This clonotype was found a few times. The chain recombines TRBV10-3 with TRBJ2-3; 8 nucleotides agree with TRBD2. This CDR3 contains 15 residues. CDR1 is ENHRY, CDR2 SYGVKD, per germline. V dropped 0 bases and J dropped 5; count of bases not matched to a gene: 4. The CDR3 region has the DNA TGTGCCATCAGTGAGTCTCCGGGAGGGGGAGATACGCAGTATTTT. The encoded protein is CAISESPGGGDTQYF.

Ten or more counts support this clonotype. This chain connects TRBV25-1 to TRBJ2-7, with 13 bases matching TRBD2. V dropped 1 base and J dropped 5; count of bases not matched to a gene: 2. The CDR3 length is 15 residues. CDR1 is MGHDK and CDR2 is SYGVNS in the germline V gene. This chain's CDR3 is CASSEWTSGSHEQYF. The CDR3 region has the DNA TGTGCCAGCAGTGAATGGACTAGCGGGAGCCACGAGCAGTACTTC.

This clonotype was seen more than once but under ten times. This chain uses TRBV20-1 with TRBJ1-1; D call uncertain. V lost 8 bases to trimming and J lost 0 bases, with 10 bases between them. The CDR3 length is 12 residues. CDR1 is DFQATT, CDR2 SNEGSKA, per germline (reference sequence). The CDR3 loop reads CSTTEMNTEAFF. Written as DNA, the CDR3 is TGCAGTACTACAGAGATGAACACTGAAGCTTTCTTT.

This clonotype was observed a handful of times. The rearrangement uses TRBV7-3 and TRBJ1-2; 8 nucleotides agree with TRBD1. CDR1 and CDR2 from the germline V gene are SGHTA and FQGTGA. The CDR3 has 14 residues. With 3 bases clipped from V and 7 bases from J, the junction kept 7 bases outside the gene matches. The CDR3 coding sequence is TGTGCCAGCAGCTTGGATGTGACAGGGGTTGGCTACACCTTC. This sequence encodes CASSLDVTGVGYTF.

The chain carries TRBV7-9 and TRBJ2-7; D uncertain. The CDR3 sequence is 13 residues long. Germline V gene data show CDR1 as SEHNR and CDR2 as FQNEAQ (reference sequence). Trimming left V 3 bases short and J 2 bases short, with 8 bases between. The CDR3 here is CASSLDFPYEQYF. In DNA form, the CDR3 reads TGTGCCAGCAGCTTGGATTTCCCCTACGAGCAGTACTTC.

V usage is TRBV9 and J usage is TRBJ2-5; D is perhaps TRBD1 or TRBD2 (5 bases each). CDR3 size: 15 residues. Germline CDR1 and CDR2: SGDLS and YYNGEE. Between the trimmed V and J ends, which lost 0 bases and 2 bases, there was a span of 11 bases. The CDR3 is CASSVASGQQETQYF. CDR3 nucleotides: TGTGCCAGCAGCGTAGCGTCGGGGCAGCAAGAGACCCAGTACTTC.

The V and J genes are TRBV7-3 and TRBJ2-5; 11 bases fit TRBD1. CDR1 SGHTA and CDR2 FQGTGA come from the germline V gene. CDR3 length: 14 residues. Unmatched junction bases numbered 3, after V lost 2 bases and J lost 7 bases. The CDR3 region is CASSLGGQGGTQYF. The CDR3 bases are TGTGCCAGCAGCTTAGGGGGACAGGGGGGGACCCAGTACTTC.

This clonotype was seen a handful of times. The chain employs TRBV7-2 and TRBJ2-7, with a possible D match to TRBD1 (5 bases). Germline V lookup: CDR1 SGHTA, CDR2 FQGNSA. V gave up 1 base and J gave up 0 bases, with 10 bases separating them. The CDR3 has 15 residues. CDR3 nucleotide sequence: TGTGCCAGCAGCTTAGAGGGGATGAGCTCCTACGAGCAGTACTTC. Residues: CASSLEGMSSYEQYF.